These 24 T cell receptor beta chains were all obtained from the same sample, sequenced in a study of technical replicates of blood from several donors. Profiled with immunoSEQ multiplex PCR; TCRdb holds only in-frame clones, not every one. The data contain under 70,000 clones, almost 95% of them singletons. The sample taken for sequencing was T cells isolated from PBMCs. These receptors all come from a human donor in good health.

The chain has TRBV2 and TRBJ1-1; 7 nucleotides align to TRBD1. V shed 6 bases and J 0 bases; nucleotides not matched to a gene: 10. Germline CDR1 SNHLY, CDR2 FYNNEI. This CDR3 is 16 amino acids long. The CDR3 loop is CASREQGRSLNTEAFF. DNA of the CDR3: TGTGCCAGCAGGGAACAGGGGCGCAGTCTGAACACTGAAGCTTTCTTT.

This chain links TRBV7-6 with TRBJ1-5, with 12 nucleotides matching TRBD1. The V segment lost 5 bases and the J segment 4 bases; nucleotides outside the gene matches: 3. Germline V gives CDR1 SGHVS, CDR2 FNYEAQ. The CDR3 is 15 residues long. DNA for the CDR3: TGTGCCAGCAGCCCGGGACAGGGGGCAAATCAGCCCCAGCATTTT. Protein product: CASSPGQGANQPQHF.

CDR3 DNA sequence: TGTGCCAGCAGCTTAGCAATGGAGAATGAGCAGTTCTTC. Translation gives CASSLAMENEQFF. The chain recombines TRBV7-9 with TRBJ2-1; D gene ambiguous. The CDR3 length is 13 residues. Germline loops: CDR1 SEHNR, CDR2 FQNEAQ (reference sequence). V gave up 0 bases and J gave up 7 bases, with 7 bases separating them.

J is TRBJ2-1 and V is TRBV30; maybe TRBD2 (5 bases). This CDR3 spans 12 amino acids. V lost 2 bases and J lost 9, with 11 bases in between. The germline V gene encodes CDR1 GTSNPN and CDR2 SVGIG (reference sequence). Here the CDR3 reads CAWSIRTFEQFF. The CDR3 region has the DNA TGTGCCTGGAGTATTAGGACTTTTGAGCAGTTCTTC.

DNA for the CDR3: TGTGCCAGCAGACGTTTGGGAGGGGTAATCACAGATACGCAGTATTTT. It yields the protein CASRRLGGVITDTQYF. The chain carries TRBV7-9 and TRBJ2-3; the match to TRBD2 covers 7 bases. Germline loops: CDR1 SEHNR, CDR2 FQNEAQ (reference sequence). The CDR3 has 16 amino acids. With V trimmed by 6 bases and J by 2 bases, 11 bases remained unmatched.

The chain combines TRBV11-3 with TRBJ2-7; 12 bases are shared with TRBD2. Germline V gene sequence: CDR1 SGHNT, CDR2 YENEEA. This CDR3 is built from 14 residues. V was clipped by 5 bases and J by 6 bases; unmatched bases: 5. The CDR3 is CASSISGLAGEQYF. The CDR3 region has the DNA TGTGCCAGCAGCATCTCGGGACTAGCGGGCGAGCAGTACTTC.

The chain carries TRBV7-2 and TRBJ2-1; 7 bases fit TRBD1. The CDR3 is 18 residues long. With V trimmed by 1 base and J by 0 bases, 9 bases remained unmatched. Germline loops: CDR1 SGHTA, CDR2 FQGNSA. The CDR3 sequence: CASSLVLARGSSYNEQFF. The CDR3 coding sequence is TGTGCCAGCAGCTTAGTGTTGGCCAGGGGGAGCTCCTACAATGAGCAGTTCTTC.

The rearrangement joins TRBV4-3 to TRBJ1-4; D unclear. Germline CDR1 is LGHNA and CDR2 is YSLEER. The CDR3 is made up of 15 amino acids. V shed 0 bases and J shed 3 bases, with 8 bases lying between them. CDR3 loop: CASSQDMGPNEKLFF. The CDR3, as DNA: TGCGCCAGCAGCCAAGACATGGGCCCTAATGAAAAACTGTTTTTT.

The chain couples TRBV7-2 to TRBJ1-1; D gene unclear. Trimming pared 3 bases from V and 0 bases from J, leaving 5 bases between. This CDR3 contains 13 residues. Germline V CDR1 and CDR2: SGHTA, FQGNSA. CDR3 sequence: CASSLTVNTEAFF. The DNA for the CDR3 is TGTGCCAGCAGCTTGACTGTGAACACTGAAGCTTTCTTT.

This clone was found once. The chain recombines TRBV5-1 with TRBJ2-1, with TRBD2 matching over 9 bases. The germline V gene encodes CDR1 SGHRS and CDR2 YFSETQ. The CDR3 covers 16 residues. V lost 3 bases to trimming and J lost 3 bases; unmatched junction nucleotides: 7. The CDR3 here is CASSSLAGENYNEQFF. In DNA, the CDR3 is TGCGCCAGCAGCTCTTTAGCGGGAGAAAACTACAATGAGCAGTTCTTC. Looking up the rest from reference TRBV5-1 and TRBJ2-1 gives the full variable domain: KAGVTQTPRYLIKTRGQQVTLSCSPISGHRSVSWYQQTPGQGLQFLFEYFSETQRNKGNFPGRFSGRQFSNSRSEMNVSTLELGDSALYLCASSSLAGENYNEQFFGPGTRLTVL.

This clone was found once. The rearrangement uses TRBV5-1 and TRBJ1-5; D remains ambiguous. CDR1 SGHRS and CDR2 YFSETQ come from the germline V gene. The CDR3 runs 13 residues. Trimming stripped 0 bases from V and 3 bases from J, with 4 bases between. CDR3 loop: CASSLGHNQPQHF. The CDR3 coding sequence is TGCGCCAGCAGCTTGGGGCACAATCAGCCCCAGCATTTT.

J is TRBJ1-5 and V is TRBV27; TRBD1 might be the D (5 bases). The V and J ends lost 9 bases and 0 bases respectively, with 12 bases between them. Germline loops: CDR1 MNHEY, CDR2 SMNVEV (reference sequence). The CDR3 is 14 amino acids. Written as DNA, the CDR3 is TGTGCCAGTAGCCCCAGGGATAGCAATCAGCCCCAGCATTTT. As protein: CASSPRDSNQPQHF.

J is TRBJ2-6 and V is TRBV19, with a possible D match to TRBD1 (5 bases). V shed 3 bases and J shed 0 bases, with 6 bases lying between them. Germline V CDR1 and CDR2: LNHDA, SQIVND (reference sequence). This CDR3 contains 15 residues. The CDR3 region is CASSMDISGANVLTF. The CDR3 nucleotides are TGTGCCAGTAGTATGGACATCTCTGGGGCCAACGTCCTGACTTTC.

This chain uses TRBV19 with TRBJ2-7; tentative D call: TRBD2 (5 bases). Trimming pared 6 bases from V and 4 bases from J, leaving 16 bases between. Germline V gene sequence: CDR1 LNHDA, CDR2 SQIVND (reference sequence). This CDR3 contains 14 residues. CDR3: CASSMEAGDYEQYF. CDR3 sequence (DNA): TGTGCCAGTAGCATGGAGGCCGGGGATTACGAGCAGTACTTC.

The CDR3 is CASSLGQPSYNEQFF. The CDR3 nucleotides are TGTGCCAGCAGCCTTGGACAGCCATCCTACAATGAGCAGTTCTTC. This sequence joins TRBV7-6 and TRBJ2-1, with a tentative D call TRBD1 (6 bases). Per germline, CDR1 SGHVS and CDR2 FNYEAQ. The V gene lost 5 bases and the J gene lost 1 base, with 12 bases spanning the gap. The CDR3 consists of 15 residues.

The rearrangement uses TRBV4-2 and TRBJ2-2; D is uncertain. CDR3 length: 12 amino acids. CDR1 LGHNA and CDR2 YNFKEQ come from the germline V gene. The V and J ends lost 4 bases and 7 bases respectively, with 7 bases between them. CDR3 loop: CASSPGSGELFF. DNA for the CDR3: TGTGCCAGCAGCCCAGGAAGCGGGGAGCTGTTTTTT.

The J gene is TRBJ1-2, the V gene TRBV10-1; a weak D match, TRBD1 (6 bases). The CDR3 is made up of 14 amino acids. The V gene lost 6 bases and the J gene lost 5 bases, with 16 bases spanning the gap. From germline, CDR1 is WNHNN and CDR2 SYGVQD (reference sequence). The chain's CDR3 is CASSGLKGGYGYTF. The CDR3, as DNA: TGCGCCAGCAGCGGGCTAAAAGGGGGATATGGCTACACCTTC.

This chain links TRBV28 with TRBJ1-5; TRBD1 might be the D (6 bases). Deletions cut 6 bases from V and 4 bases from J, with 13 bases between. The CDR3 length is 14 residues. Germline V gene lookup returns CDR1 MDHEN and CDR2 SYDVKM. The CDR3 DNA follows: TGTGCCAGCAGGCTGGGGGCCGGGAATCAGCCCCAGCATTTT. Translating it yields CASRLGAGNQPQHF. Full variable domain (remainder filled in from reference TRBV28 and TRBJ1-5): DVKVTQSSRYLVKRTGEKVFLECVQDMDHENMFWYRQDPGLGLRLIYFSYDVKMKEKGDIPEGYSVSREKKERFSLILESASTNQTSMYLCASRLGAGNQPQHFGDGTRLSIL.

The rearrangement links TRBV7-6 to TRBJ2-5, with 10 positions matching TRBD2. Per the germline V gene, CDR1 is SGHVS and CDR2 is FNYEAQ. V was pared by 5 bases and J by 5 bases, with 5 bases of the junction left unmatched. This CDR3 has 14 residues. CDR3 protein: CASSPGGLAETQYF. The CDR3 bases are TGTGCCAGCAGCCCAGGGGGACTAGCGGAGACCCAGTACTTC.

This chain uses TRBV9 with TRBJ2-7, with 9 bases identical to TRBD1. Germline V gene sequence: CDR1 SGDLS, CDR2 YYNGEE. The CDR3 spans 15 residues. Trimming removed 3 bases from V and 6 bases from J; junction bases left unmatched: 10. CDR3 sequence reads: CASSGAGTGLGEQYF. Here the CDR3 DNA reads TGTGCCAGCAGCGGTGCCGGGACAGGGTTAGGCGAGCAGTACTTC.

The chain has TRBV6-1 and TRBJ1-1; tentative D call: TRBD1 (5 bases). Germline V gene data show CDR1 as MNHNS and CDR2 as SASEGT. The CDR3 is made up of 14 amino acids. V was shortened by 1 base and J by 2 bases, with 8 bases between the two germline ends. The CDR3 sequence: CASSEGGFNTEAFF. Here the CDR3 DNA reads TGTGCCAGCAGTGAAGGGGGCTTCAACACTGAAGCTTTCTTT.

This clone was observed a single time. The chain employs TRBV15 and TRBJ2-4; a weak D match, TRBD2 (6 bases). This CDR3 region has 14 residues. V was pared by 5 bases and J by 6 bases, with 14 bases between. Germline-derived CDR1 and CDR2 are LNHNV and YYDKDF (reference sequence). For the CDR3, the DNA is TGTGCCACCAGCGGCGGGGAGTTAGTAAACATTCAGTACTTC. It yields the protein CATSGGELVNIQYF.

This clone appeared once. This chain uses TRBV7-9 with TRBJ1-1; 7 nucleotides align to TRBD1. The CDR3 length is 16 residues. The germline gives CDR1 SEHNR, CDR2 FQNEAQ (reference sequence). V shed 1 base and J 8 bases; nucleotides not matched to a gene: 13. The CDR3 DNA sequence: TGTGCCAGCAGCTTAGACTCCCTTCTTCCGGGACAGGAAGCTTTCTTT. It is translated as CASSLDSLLPGQEAFF.

This rearrangement joins TRBV25-1 to TRBJ2-1, with TRBD1 matching 7 bases. The CDR3 extends over 15 amino acids. Unmatched junction bases numbered 7, after V lost 3 bases and J lost 5 bases. Germline-derived CDR1 and CDR2 are MGHDK and SYGVNS. CDR3 residues: CASSDFGTANNEQFF. The CDR3 region has the DNA TGTGCCAGCAGTGACTTCGGGACAGCTAACAATGAGCAGTTCTTC.